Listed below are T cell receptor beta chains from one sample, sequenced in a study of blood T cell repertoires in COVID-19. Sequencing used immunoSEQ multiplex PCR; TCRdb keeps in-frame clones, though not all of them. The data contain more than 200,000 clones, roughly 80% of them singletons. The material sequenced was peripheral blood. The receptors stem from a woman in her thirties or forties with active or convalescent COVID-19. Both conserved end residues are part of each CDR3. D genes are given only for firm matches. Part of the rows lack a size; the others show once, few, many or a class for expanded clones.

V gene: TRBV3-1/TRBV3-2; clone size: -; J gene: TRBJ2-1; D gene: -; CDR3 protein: CASRGGGGSYNEQFF; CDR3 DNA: TGTGCCAGCAGGGGAGGGGGAGGGTCCTACAATGAGCAGTTCTTC
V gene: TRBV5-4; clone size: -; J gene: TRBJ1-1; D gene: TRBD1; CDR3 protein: CASSPPGQGARNTEAFF; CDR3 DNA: TGTGCCAGCAGCCCCCCGGGACAGGGGGCGCGGAACACTGAAGCTTTCTTT
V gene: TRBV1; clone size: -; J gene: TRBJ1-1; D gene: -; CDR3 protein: CTSSPRGHTEAFF; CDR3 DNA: TGCACCAGCAGCCCCAGGGGGCACACTGAAGCTTTCTTT
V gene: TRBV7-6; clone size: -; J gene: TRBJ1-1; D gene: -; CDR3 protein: CASSFGGGYSEAFF; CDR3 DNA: TGTGCCAGCAGCTTTGGGGGCGGGTATTCTGAAGCTTTCTTT
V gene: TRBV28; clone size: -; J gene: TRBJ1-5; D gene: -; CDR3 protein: CASSTSGHFQPQHF; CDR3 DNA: TGTGCCAGCAGTACCTCGGGACATTTCCAGCCCCAGCATTTT
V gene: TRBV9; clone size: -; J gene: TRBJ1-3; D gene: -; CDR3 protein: CASSARGNGNTIYF; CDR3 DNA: TGTGCCAGCAGCGCTCGGGGGAATGGAAACACCATATATTTT
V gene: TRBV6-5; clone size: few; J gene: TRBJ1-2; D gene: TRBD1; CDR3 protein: CASSSGTGVLVYGYTF; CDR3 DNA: TGTGCCAGCAGTTCCGGGACAGGGGTACTAGTCTATGGCTACACCTTC
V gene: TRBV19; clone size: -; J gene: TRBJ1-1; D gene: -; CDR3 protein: CASSIRVNTEAFF; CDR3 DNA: TGTGCCAGTAGTATAAGAGTTAACACTGAAGCTTTCTTT
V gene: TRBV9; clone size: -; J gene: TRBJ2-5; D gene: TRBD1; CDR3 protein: CASSVGASGGIEETQYF; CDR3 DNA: TGTGCCAGCAGCGTAGGGGCCTCAGGGGGTATTGAAGAGACCCAGTACTTC
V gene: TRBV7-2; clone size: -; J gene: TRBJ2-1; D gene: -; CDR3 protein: CASSFLDTSYNEQFF; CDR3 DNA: TGTGCCAGCAGCTTCTTGGACACCTCCTACAATGAGCAGTTCTTC
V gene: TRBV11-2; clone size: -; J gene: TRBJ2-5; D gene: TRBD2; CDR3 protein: CASSPRLAGGETQYF; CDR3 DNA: TGTGCCAGCAGCCCCCGGCTAGCGGGGGGAGAGACCCAGTACTTC
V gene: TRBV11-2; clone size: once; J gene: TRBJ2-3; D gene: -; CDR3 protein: CASSSLRGAFTDTQYF; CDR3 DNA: TGTGCCAGCAGCTCATTACGGGGGGCCTTCACAGATACGCAGTATTTT
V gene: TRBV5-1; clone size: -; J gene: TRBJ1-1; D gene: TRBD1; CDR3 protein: CASSGGQGNTEAFF; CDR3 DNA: TGCGCCAGCAGCGGAGGACAGGGGAACACTGAAGCTTTCTTT
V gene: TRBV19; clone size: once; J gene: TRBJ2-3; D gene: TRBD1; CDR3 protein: CASSTPRGQSDTQYF; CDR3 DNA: TGTGCCAGTAGTACGCCCAGGGGGCAGTCAGATACGCAGTATTTT
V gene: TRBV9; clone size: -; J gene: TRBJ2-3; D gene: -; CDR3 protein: CASSVRFTDTQYF; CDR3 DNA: TGTGCCAGCAGCGTCAGATTCACAGATACGCAGTATTTT
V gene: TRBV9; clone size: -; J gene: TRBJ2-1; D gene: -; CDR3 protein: CASSGPGLTYNEQFF; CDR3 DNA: TGTGCCAGCAGCGGACCGGGACTGACCTACAATGAGCAGTTCTTC
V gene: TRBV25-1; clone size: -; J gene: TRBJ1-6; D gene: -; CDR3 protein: CASRAGNSPLHF; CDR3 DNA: TGTGCCAGCAGGGCAGGTAATTCACCCCTCCACTTT
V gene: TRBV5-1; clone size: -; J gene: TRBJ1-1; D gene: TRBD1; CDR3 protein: CASSLGQGGTEAFF; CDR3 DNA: TGCGCCAGCAGCTTGGGGCAGGGGGGCACTGAAGCTTTCTTT
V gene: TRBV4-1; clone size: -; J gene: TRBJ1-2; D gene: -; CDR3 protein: CASSQGPALGGNNNYGYTF; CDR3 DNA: TGCGCCAGCAGCCAAGGCCCCGCTTTGGGGGGGAATAATAACTATGGCTACACCTTC
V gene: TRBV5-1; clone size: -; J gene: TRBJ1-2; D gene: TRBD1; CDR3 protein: CASSFGGRGYGYTF; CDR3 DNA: TGCGCCAGCAGCTTTGGAGGCAGGGGGTATGGCTACACCTTC
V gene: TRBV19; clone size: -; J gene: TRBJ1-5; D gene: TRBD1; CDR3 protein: CASEGQTKRTNQPQHF; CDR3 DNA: TGTGCCAGTGAGGGACAGACGAAGAGGACTAATCAGCCCCAGCATTTT
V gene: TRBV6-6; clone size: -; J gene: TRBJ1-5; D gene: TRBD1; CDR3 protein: CASSELDRQPQHF; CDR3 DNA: TGTGCCAGCAGTGAGCTGGACAGGCAGCCCCAGCATTTT
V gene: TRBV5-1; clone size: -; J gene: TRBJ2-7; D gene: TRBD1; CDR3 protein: CASSPRTGSYEQYF; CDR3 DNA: TGCGCCAGCAGCCCAAGGACAGGGTCCTACGAGCAGTACTTC
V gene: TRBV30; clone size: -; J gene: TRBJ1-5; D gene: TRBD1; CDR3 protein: CAWRGTGGNQPQHF; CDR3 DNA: TGTGCCTGGAGGGGTACAGGGGGCAATCAGCCCCAGCATTTT
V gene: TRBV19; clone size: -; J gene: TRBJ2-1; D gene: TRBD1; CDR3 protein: CASSPGTQGDEQFF; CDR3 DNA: TGTGCCAGTAGTCCCGGGACCCAGGGGGATGAGCAGTTCTTC
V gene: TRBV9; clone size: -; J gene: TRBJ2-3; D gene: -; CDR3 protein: CASSVATGTSSTDTQYF; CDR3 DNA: TGTGCCAGCAGCGTCGCGACAGGTACTTCTAGCACAGATACGCAGTATTTT
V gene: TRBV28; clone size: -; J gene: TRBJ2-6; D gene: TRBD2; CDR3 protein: CASSLIKGAGPGANVLTF; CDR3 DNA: TGTGCCAGCAGTTTAATTAAGGGAGCGGGGCCAGGGGCCAACGTCCTGACTTTC
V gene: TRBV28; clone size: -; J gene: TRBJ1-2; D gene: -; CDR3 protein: CASTPTGLKSNYGYTF; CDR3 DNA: TGTGCCAGCACCCCGACGGGTCTGAAGTCTAACTATGGCTACACCTTC
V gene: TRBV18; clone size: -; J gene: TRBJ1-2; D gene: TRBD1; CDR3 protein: CASSRGTEPNYGYTF; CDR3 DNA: TGTGCCAGCTCACGGGGGACAGAGCCTAACTATGGCTACACCTTC
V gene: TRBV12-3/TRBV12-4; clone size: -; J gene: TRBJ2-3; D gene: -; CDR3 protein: CASSFPGTDTQYF; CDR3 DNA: TGTGCCAGCAGTTTCCCGGGAACAGATACGCAGTATTTT
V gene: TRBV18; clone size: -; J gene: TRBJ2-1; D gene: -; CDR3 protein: CASSPRQGMVEQFF; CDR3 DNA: TGTGCCAGCTCACCAAGGCAGGGGATGGTTGAGCAGTTCTTC
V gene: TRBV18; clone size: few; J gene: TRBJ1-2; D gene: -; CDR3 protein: CASSPQETGNYGYTF; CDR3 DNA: TGTGCCAGCTCACCACAAGAGACAGGAAACTATGGCTACACCTTC